The 17 T cell receptor beta chains given below trace back to one sample, sequenced in a study of cytomegalovirus exposure and HLA in healthy donors. The primer mix had 60 Vbeta and 13 Jbeta primers. Clones were sequenced by immunoSEQ multiplex PCR, and TCRdb holds only the in-frame ones, with some missing. Of about 180,000 clones listed, over 75% are singletons. The specimen was PBMCs. The receptors were gathered from a woman aged 50 to 60 in good health and CMV-seronegative.

Regarding this clone: One junction end does not reproduce the germline sequence, and a read error may be involved. This chain links TRBV7-9 with TRBJ2-1, with 9 bases lining up with TRBD2. The CDR3 totals 17 residues. Germline V lookup: CDR1 SEHNR, CDR2 FQNEAQ (reference sequence). CDR3 residues: CSSSLFPASGKDNEQFF. The CDR3 DNA follows: TGTTCCAGCAGCTTATTTCCGGCTAGCGGGAAAGACAATGAGCAGTTCTTC.

The chain is built from TRBV11-3 and TRBJ1-1; D uncertain. CDR1 is SGHNT, CDR2 YENEEA, per germline. This CDR3 contains 12 residues. V lost 1 base and J 8 bases, leaving 8 bases between the germline ends. The CDR3 protein is CASSLGEEEAFF. DNA for the CDR3: TGTGCCAGCAGCTTAGGGGAGGAAGAAGCTTTCTTT. Full variable domain (missing parts from reference TRBV11-3 and TRBJ1-1): EAGVVQSPRYKIIEKKQPVAFWCNPISGHNTLYWYLQNLGQGPELLIRYENEEAVDDSQLPKDRFSAERLKGVDSTLKIQPAELGDSAVYLCASSLGEEEAFFGQGTRLTVV.

J is TRBJ2-1 and V is TRBV5-4, with 7 bases that match TRBD1. The CDR3 loop spans 13 amino acids. V lost 6 bases and J lost 5; bases outside the gene matches: 5. Germline lookup yields CDR1 SGHNT and CDR2 YYREEE (reference sequence). The DNA for the CDR3 is TGTGCCAGCATTTTACAGGGGAACAATGAGCAGTTCTTC. This gives the protein CASILQGNNEQFF.

The genes are TRBV18 and TRBJ2-7; D gene ambiguous. This CDR3 contains 13 residues. Germline-derived CDR1 and CDR2 are KGHSH and LQKENI. The V end lost 0 bases, the J end lost 2 bases, and 5 bases lay between the germline ends. The CDR3: CASSPPGAYEQYF. CDR3 DNA: TGTGCCAGCTCACCACCCGGAGCCTACGAGCAGTACTTC. The whole variable domain, filled in from reference TRBV18 and TRBJ2-7, reads NAGVMQNPRHLVRRRGQEARLRCSPMKGHSHVYWYRQLPEEGLKFMVYLQKENIIDESGMPKERFSAEFPKEGPSILRIQQVVRGDSAAYFCASSPPGAYEQYFGPGTRLTVT.

The rearrangement links TRBV6-5 to TRBJ2-7, with 9 nucleotides matching TRBD1. CDR1 and CDR2 (germline): MNHEY, SVGAGI. CDR3 size: 14 residues. The V gene end was trimmed by 6 bases and the J gene end by 2 bases; junction bases not matched to a gene: 5. The CDR3 loop is CASRSGTGPYEQYF. CDR3 coding DNA: TGTGCCAGCAGATCCGGGACAGGGCCCTACGAGCAGTACTTC.

This chain connects TRBV11-1 to TRBJ1-1; 11 bases are shared with TRBD1. With V trimmed by 5 bases and J by 10 bases, 9 bases remained unmatched. Germline CDR1 and CDR2: SGHAT and FQDESV (reference sequence). The CDR3 loop spans 14 amino acids. CDR3 DNA: TGTGCCAGCAGCCCAACGAGGACAGGGGGCGGAGCTTTCTTT. Translated: CASSPTRTGGGAFF.

The chain couples TRBV7-9 to TRBJ2-7; possible D gene TRBD1, 5 bases. CDR3 length: 14 residues. V was clipped by 5 bases and J by 3 bases, with 14 bases between them. Germline CDR1 SEHNR, CDR2 FQNEAQ (reference sequence). In nucleotides, the CDR3 is TGTGCCAGCAGCGGTAGACAGACGGACTACGAGCAGTACTTC. It encodes CASSGRQTDYEQYF. The full variable domain, in which reference TRBV7-9 and TRBJ2-7 provide the parts outside the CDR3, is DTGVSQNPRHKITKRGQNVTFRCDPISEHNRLYWYRQTLGQGPEFLTYFQNEAQLEKSRLLSDRFSAERPKGSFSTLEIQRTEQGDSAMYLCASSGRQTDYEQYFGPGTRLTVT.

The rearrangement joins TRBV30 to TRBJ1-5; TRBD1 matches at 7 bases. The CDR3 runs 13 residues. V trimming: 2 bases; J trimming: 4 bases; junction bases outside the gene matches: 2. Germline values: CDR1 GTSNPN, CDR2 SVGIG (reference sequence). DNA for the CDR3: TGTGCCTGGAGTCTACAGGGGAATCAGCCCCAGCATTTT. Encoded protein: CAWSLQGNQPQHF.

This rearrangement joins TRBV5-1 to TRBJ1-3, with D unclear. Looked up from germline, CDR1 is SGHRS and CDR2 is YFSETQ. This CDR3 has 14 amino acids. V was cut by 0 bases and J by 5 bases, with 9 bases left in between. This chain's CDR3 is CASSLASGRNTIYF. CDR3 sequence (DNA): TGCGCCAGCAGCTTGGCTTCAGGTAGAAACACCATATATTTT.

The chain has TRBV4-3 and TRBJ2-1; 12 nucleotides align to TRBD1. Losses at the gene ends were 5 bases for V and 4 bases for J; bases not matched to a gene: 6. This CDR3 is built from 16 residues. Germline values: CDR1 LGHNA, CDR2 YSLEER. CDR3 DNA: TGCGCCAGCAGCGGGACAGGGGGCCGGGGTTACAATGAGCAGTTCTTC. Translation: CASSGTGGRGYNEQFF.

V usage is TRBV10-3 and J usage is TRBJ2-1; 8 bases line up with TRBD2. The ends lost 2 bases at V and 4 bases at J; junction bases unmatched: 7. Per the germline V gene, CDR1 is ENHRY and CDR2 is SYGVKD. This CDR3 spans 16 amino acids. The CDR3 reads CAISESYRGGYNEQFF. The CDR3 nucleotides are TGTGCCATCAGTGAGAGTTATCGGGGGGGATACAATGAGCAGTTCTTC.

This rearrangement joins TRBV27 to TRBJ2-3, with TRBD1 identical over 8 bases. With V trimmed by 2 bases and J by 3 bases, 10 bases remained unmatched. The CDR3 sequence is 17 residues long. Germline lookup yields CDR1 MNHEY and CDR2 SMNVEV (reference sequence). CDR3 nucleotides: TGTGCCAGCAGTTTAGCCAACAGGGGGTGGGGAACAGATACGCAGTATTTT. Amino acid sequence: CASSLANRGWGTDTQYF.

The rearrangement uses TRBV7-9 and TRBJ1-1; no clear D gene. This CDR3 region has 15 residues. Trimming cost V 5 bases and J 4 bases, with 17 bases left between them. The germline V gene has CDR1 SEHNR and CDR2 FQNEAQ (reference sequence). The CDR3: CASSPLTAPGTEAFF. In nucleotides, the CDR3 is TGTGCCAGCAGCCCTTTGACGGCGCCGGGCACTGAAGCTTTCTTT.

The J gene is TRBJ2-3, the V gene TRBV9; 9 bases map to TRBD2. The CDR3 is 18 residues long. Germline CDR1 SGDLS, CDR2 YYNGEE. V shed 0 bases, J shed 2 bases, and the junction held 10 bases outside the gene matches. DNA for the CDR3: TGTGCCAGCAGCGTAGGAGTGGGGGCGGGAGGGCCCACAGATACGCAGTATTTT. It codes for CASSVGVGAGGPTDTQYF.

The chain links TRBV7-9 to TRBJ1-2; D ambiguous. The V end was cut by 4 bases, the J end by 8 bases, with 23 bases between. This CDR3 region has 16 residues. Germline values: CDR1 SEHNR, CDR2 FQNEAQ (reference sequence). The CDR3 loop is CASSSIKLETPWGYTF. The CDR3 coding sequence is TGTGCCAGCAGCTCAATAAAATTGGAGACCCCGTGGGGCTACACCTTC. Complete variable domain (other parts from reference TRBV7-9 and TRBJ1-2): DTGVSQNPRHKITKRGQNVTFRCDPISEHNRLYWYRQTLGQGPEFLTYFQNEAQLEKSRLLSDRFSAERPKGSFSTLEIQRTEQGDSAMYLCASSSIKLETPWGYTFGSGTRLTVV.

The CDR3 sequence: CASSQDRSGVYGYTF. CDR3 nucleotides: TGTGCCAGCAGCCAAGATCGATCGGGGGTCTATGGCTACACCTTC. The V gene is TRBV14, the J gene TRBJ1-2; a weak D match, TRBD1 (5 bases). The germline CDR1 and CDR2 sequences are SGHDN and FVKESK. V lost 0 bases and J 4 bases, leaving 12 bases between the germline ends. CDR3 length: 15 residues.

The J gene is TRBJ1-1, the V gene TRBV11-2; tentative D call: TRBD1 (5 bases). The CDR3 length is 12 residues. Deletions cut 3 bases from V and 6 bases from J, with 8 bases between. The germline gives CDR1 SGHAT, CDR2 FQNNGV. CDR3 nucleotides: TGTGCCAGCAGCTTTACAGGCGCTGAAGCTTTCTTT. As protein: CASSFTGAEAFF. The complete variable domain, with remaining parts taken from reference TRBV11-2 and TRBJ1-1, reads EAGVAQSPRYKIIEKRQSVAFWCNPISGHATLYWYQQILGQGPKLLIQFQNNGVVDDSQLPKDRFSAERLKGVDSTLKIQPAKLEDSAVYLCASSFTGAEAFFGQGTRLTVV.